What follows is one T cell receptor beta chain and its context. The method was immunoSEQ multiplex PCR; TCRdb's version includes in-frame clones alone and lacks a portion of them. The profile shows 250,000 to 300,000 clones, roughly nine tenths of them singletons. These data belong to a study of blood T cell repertoires in COVID-19. Across the whole study: T cells, B-cell-depleted T cells, or PBMCs provided the cDNA or gDNA that served as material.

This TCR was recovered from a woman between 25 and 40 years old with COVID-19, enrolled during active disease. Material for sequencing was peripheral blood.

The CDR3, as DNA: TGCGCCAGCAGCCCCATCGTGGGGGACATCCGAGAGACCCAGTACTTC. It specifies CASSPIVGDIRETQYF. This chain uses TRBV5-1 with TRBJ2-5; maybe TRBD1 (6 bases). This CDR3 has 16 amino acids. Germline CDR1 reads SGHRS; CDR2 reads YFSETQ. Trimming stripped 4 bases from V and 4 bases from J, with 20 bases between.